One and the same sample provided the 29 T cell receptor beta chains below, sequenced in a study of human T cells and chemical hapten exposure. Noted time point: patch test 1, 2 weeks after DPC sensitization. The treatment: therapeutic diphenylcyclopropenone sensitization with weekly scalp DPC. Each CDR3 protein is one row after TCRdb ran MiXCR on the RACE reads. The table lists about 120,000 distinct CDR3 sequences, approximately 15% of them singletons. The sequenced sample was whole blood, obtained in connection with sensitization to the hapten diphenylcyclopropenone (DPC). The receptors come from a man aged 18 to 35 with alopecia areata. Some clones in this sample may be carry-over from other donors' samples.

In DNA form, the CDR3 reads TGCGCCAGCAGTGCCCGGGACAGGCTTGTCGTCAGCACCGGGGAGCTGTTTTTT. Its translation: CASSARDRLVVSTGELFF. The rearrangement joins TRBV4-1 to TRBJ2-2; 8 bases are shared with TRBD1. Germline trimming cut 6 bases from V and 4 bases from J; bases unmatched to any gene: 16. This CDR3 has 18 residues. Germline V CDR1 and CDR2: MGHRA, YSYEKL.

J is TRBJ2-2 and V is TRBV4-3; D tentatively fits TRBD1 or TRBD2 (5 bases each). Germline V CDR1 and CDR2: LGHNA, YSLEER. Trimming took 3 bases from V and 1 from J, leaving 9 bases between them. The CDR3 spans 15 residues. In DNA, the CDR3 is TGCGCCAGCAGCCAGTGGGACCTGAACACCGGGGAGCTGTTTTTT. This translates into CASSQWDLNTGELFF.

There are many counts of this clonotype. The rearrangement links TRBV7-3 to TRBJ2-3; TRBD1 matches 8 bases. The germline CDR1 and CDR2 sequences are SGHTA and FQGTGA. V was pared by 5 bases and J by 0 bases, with 4 bases of the junction left unmatched. The CDR3 covers 15 residues. CDR3 nucleotides: TGTGCCAGCAGCGCCGACAGGGGTAGCACAGATACGCAGTATTTT. This translates into CASSADRGSTDTQYF.

This clonotype appeared a single time. The rearrangement links TRBV12-3 or TRBV12-4 to TRBJ2-3, with D perhaps TRBD2 (6 bases). V lost 10 bases, J lost 4 bases, and 18 bases lay in between. This CDR3 has 14 residues. CDR3 nucleotides: TGTGCCACCCGTCGGGACTTCTCCGCAGATACGCAGTATTTT. Protein: CATRRDFSADTQYF.

This clonotype has just a few counts. The chain joins TRBV19 to TRBJ1-1, with a tentative D call TRBD1 (5 bases). Trimming removed 8 bases from V and 3 bases from J, with 13 bases in between. Germline CDR1 and CDR2: LNHDA and SQIVND (reference sequence). This CDR3 is built from 13 residues. CDR3 nucleotide sequence: TGTGCCAGTGAGGCTAGGGGCGACACTGAAGCTTTCTTT. Protein sequence: CASEARGDTEAFF. The complete variable domain, with remaining parts taken from reference TRBV19 and TRBJ1-1, reads DGGITQSPKYLFRKEGQNVTLSCEQNLNHDAMYWYRQDPGQGLRLIYYSQIVNDFQKGDIAEGYSVSREKKESFPLTVTSAQKNPTAFYLCASEARGDTEAFFGQGTRLTVV.

This clonotype was seen a handful of times. V usage is TRBV12-3 or TRBV12-4 and J usage is TRBJ2-2, with TRBD1 identical over 9 bases. This CDR3 region has 16 residues. V was pared by 6 bases and J by 5 bases, with 10 bases of the junction left unmatched. The CDR3: CASSRGTGKITGELFF. DNA of the CDR3: TGTGCCAGCAGCCGAGGGACAGGGAAGATTACCGGGGAGCTGTTTTTT.

This clonotype was found a few times. The chain is built from TRBV6-2 or TRBV6-3 and TRBJ2-7; 7 bases are shared with TRBD2. V dropped 5 bases and J dropped 6; count of bases not matched to a gene: 7. CDR1 MNHEY and CDR2 SVGEGT come from the germline V gene. This CDR3 comprises 13 residues. CDR3 residues: CASSGGGSSEQYV. CDR3 DNA sequence: TGTGCCAGCAGTGGCGGGGGTTCCAGCGAGCAGTACGTC.

In this sample, this clonotype turned up once. The chain joins TRBV5-1 to TRBJ2-2, with D uncertain. Trimming shortened V by 4 bases and J by 0 bases, and 10 bases separated the two germline ends. Germline CDR1 reads SGHRS; CDR2 reads YFSETQ. The CDR3 covers 15 residues. The CDR3 spells CASSRTPANTGELFF. The DNA of the CDR3 is TGCGCCAGCAGCAGAACACCCGCGAACACCGGGGAGCTGTTTTTT.

This clonotype was picked up a small number of times. J is TRBJ2-3 and V is TRBV11-3; TRBD1 aligns across 12 bases. Trimming at V came to 4 bases and at J to 2 bases, leaving 7 bases not matched to a gene. This CDR3 comprises 17 residues. Germline V lookup: CDR1 SGHNT, CDR2 YENEEA. The CDR3 loop is CASSSSRDRGPTDTQYF. The CDR3, as DNA: TGTGCCAGCAGCTCGAGCCGGGACAGGGGGCCCACAGATACGCAGTATTTT.

In this sample, this clonotype turned up many times. The gene calls are TRBV12-3 or TRBV12-4 and TRBJ2-3, with 10 bases that match TRBD2. This CDR3 contains 16 residues. V shed 0 bases and J 5 bases; nucleotides not matched to a gene: 5. CDR3 sequence (DNA): TGTGCCAGCAGTTTAGCTAGCGGGGGGCCGGGAGATACGCAGTATTTT. Its protein is CASSLASGGPGDTQYF.

The chain has TRBV7-3 and TRBJ1-1; TRBD1 matches at 10 bases. Looked up from germline, CDR1 is SGHTA and CDR2 is FQGTGA. This CDR3 has 14 amino acids. With 5 bases clipped from V and 7 bases from J, the junction kept 7 bases outside the gene matches. The CDR3 DNA reads as TGTGCCAGCAGCGAGACAGGGGGCGCGAGTGAAGCTTTCTTT. Protein product: CASSETGGASEAFF.

This clonotype turned up a few times. The chain is built from TRBV20-1 and TRBJ2-1, with a tentative D call TRBD2 (5 bases). V was pared by 4 bases and J by 9 bases, with 10 bases between. The CDR3 runs to 11 residues. Looked up from germline, CDR1 is DFQATT and CDR2 is SNEGSKA (reference sequence). CDR3 in DNA: TGCAGTGCTATCTCCCGGGGTGAGCAGTTCTTC. This encodes CSAISRGEQFF.

This clonotype was counted only a few times. The chain recombines TRBV11-2 with TRBJ2-1; D may be TRBD2 (6 bases). Germline lookup yields CDR1 SGHAT and CDR2 FQNNGV. Trimming took 0 bases from V and 4 from J, leaving 19 bases between them. The length of the CDR3 is 18 residues. The CDR3 sequence is CASSLDPGGGEYYNEQFF. CDR3 sequence (DNA): TGTGCCAGCAGCTTAGATCCCGGCGGCGGGGAATATTACAATGAGCAGTTCTTC.

This clonotype was observed a handful of times. The chain recombines TRBV11-2 with TRBJ2-4; TRBD2 might be the D (6 bases). Trimming took off 2 bases at V and 4 bases at J, with 15 bases between the two ends. The CDR3 runs 16 residues. The V gene's germline CDR1 is SGHAT and CDR2 FQNNGV. CDR3 DNA sequence: TGTGCCAGCAGCTTAAGAGGAACGCGGGATAAAAACATTCAGTACTTC. This sequence encodes CASSLRGTRDKNIQYF. Based on the CDR3 plus reference TRBV11-2 and TRBJ2-4, the full variable domain is EAGVAQSPRYKIIEKRQSVAFWCNPISGHATLYWYQQILGQGPKLLIQFQNNGVVDDSQLPKDRFSAERLKGVDSTLKIQPAKLEDSAVYLCASSLRGTRDKNIQYFGAGTRLSVL.

This clonotype was counted a few times. V is TRBV27 and J is TRBJ1-4; D not certain. The CDR3 is 15 residues long. V was cut by 5 bases and J by 0 bases, with 10 bases left in between. Germline assignment: CDR1 MNHEY and CDR2 SMNVEV (reference sequence). For the CDR3, the DNA is TGTGCCAGCAGTACTACAGTTTCAACTAATGAAAAACTGTTTTTT. Translation: CASSTTVSTNEKLFF.

The chain employs TRBV7-2 and TRBJ2-1; D not certain. Trimming shortened V by 2 bases and J by 9 bases, and 8 bases separated the two germline ends. CDR1 SGHTA and CDR2 FQGNSA come from the germline V gene. The CDR3 length is 12 residues. CDR3 coding DNA: TGTGCCAGCAGCTTATCTGGTACTGAGCAGTTCTTC. Amino acid sequence: CASSLSGTEQFF. The entire variable domain, with the rest obtained from reference TRBV7-2 and TRBJ2-1, is as follows: GAGVSQSPSNKVTEKGKDVELRCDPISGHTALYWYRQSLGQGLEFLIYFQGNSAPDKSGLPSDRFSAERTGGSVSTLTIQRTQQEDSAVYLCASSLSGTEQFFGPGTRLTVL.

This clonotype turned up a few times. The genes are TRBV29-1 and TRBJ2-3; TRBD1 matches 10 bases. Germline V gene lookup returns CDR1 SQVTM and CDR2 ANQGSEA. The CDR3 is 15 amino acids. V lost 7 bases to trimming and J lost 0 bases; unmatched junction nucleotides: 7. This CDR3 is CSAPVGQGSTDTQYF. CDR3 coding DNA: TGCAGCGCGCCAGTGGGACAGGGGAGCACAGATACGCAGTATTTT.

This clonotype has ten or more counts. This rearrangement joins TRBV28 to TRBJ1-5, with D uncertain. This CDR3 contains 13 residues. V lost 5 bases, J lost 5 bases, and 10 bases lay in between. Germline V lookup: CDR1 MDHEN, CDR2 SYDVKM. CDR3 protein: CASSPQIYQPQHF. The CDR3 region has the DNA TGTGCCAGCAGTCCCCAAATCTATCAGCCCCAGCATTTT.

This rearrangement joins TRBV9 to TRBJ2-2, with D possibly being TRBD1 or TRBD2 (5 bases each). From germline, CDR1 is SGDLS and CDR2 YYNGEE. This CDR3 spans 15 amino acids. The germline V and J ends were trimmed by 7 bases and 0 bases, with 13 bases remaining between them. The CDR3 is CASGLGEPNTGELFF. As DNA, the CDR3 is TGTGCCAGCGGCCTAGGGGAGCCGAACACCGGGGAGCTGTTTTTT.

The sample holds many counts of this clonotype. The rearrangement uses TRBV20-1 and TRBJ1-2; the D is unclear. This CDR3 contains 9 residues. Trimming removed 7 bases from V and 4 bases from J, with 4 bases in between. The germline V gene encodes CDR1 DFQATT and CDR2 SNEGSKA (reference sequence). The CDR3: CSETYGYTF. The DNA of the CDR3 is TGCAGTGAGACCTATGGCTACACCTTC.

This clonotype came up many times. The rearrangement uses TRBV20-1 and TRBJ1-2, with a possible D match to TRBD1 (6 bases). The CDR3 is 16 residues long. Per the germline V gene, CDR1 is DFQATT and CDR2 is SNEGSKA (reference sequence). The CDR3 nucleotides are TGCAGAGCCCTCAGCGGGGGGCGCTCCCCTAACTATGGCTACACCTTC. Encoded protein: CRALSGGRSPNYGYTF.

The gene calls are TRBV12-5 and TRBJ2-2; the D gene could be TRBD1 or TRBD2 (5 bases each). Germline V gene lookup returns CDR1 LGHNT and CDR2 FRNRAP. The CDR3 is 17 amino acids. Trimming removed 1 base from V and 2 bases from J, with 14 bases in between. This chain's CDR3 is CASGLDPPGPNTGELFF. The DNA for the CDR3 is TGTGCTAGTGGTTTGGACCCCCCGGGGCCCAACACCGGGGAGCTGTTTTTT.

This clonotype was detected only a few times. The rearrangement links TRBV18 to TRBJ1-5, with D possibly TRBD1 on 5 matching bases. Germline V gives CDR1 KGHSH, CDR2 LQKENI. V was trimmed by 2 bases and J by 5 bases, leaving 10 bases between them. This CDR3 is 14 amino acids long. CDR3 in amino acids: CASSPAGPHQPQHF. CDR3 DNA: TGTGCCAGCTCACCAGCAGGGCCCCATCAGCCCCAGCATTTT.

The rearrangement links TRBV29-1 to TRBJ2-3; 10 bases are a match to TRBD1. Unmatched junction bases numbered 7, after V lost 8 bases and J lost 2 bases. Germline V lookup: CDR1 SQVTM, CDR2 ANQGSEA. The CDR3 has 14 residues. The chain's CDR3 is CSSAGTGDTDTQYF. The CDR3 DNA follows: TGCAGCTCCGCCGGGACAGGGGACACAGATACGCAGTATTTT.

The chain couples TRBV11-2 to TRBJ2-4; D gene unclear. V was cut by 4 bases and J by 3 bases, with 13 bases left in between. CDR1 is SGHAT and CDR2 is FQNNGV in the germline V gene. CDR3 length: 15 residues. The CDR3 sequence: CASSSRTTHKNIQYF. In nucleotides, the CDR3 is TGTGCCAGCAGCTCCCGGACCACGCACAAAAACATTCAGTACTTC.

This clonotype showed up just a few times. Here the CDR3 DNA reads TGCGCCAGCAGCATACAAACAGGGGGCGAGCGCACAGATACGCAGTATTTT. Translated: CASSIQTGGERTDTQYF. J is TRBJ2-3 and V is TRBV5-1; 9 bases align to TRBD1. The CDR3 loop spans 17 amino acids. Losses at the gene ends were 4 bases for V and 1 base for J; bases not matched to a gene: 10. CDR1 and CDR2 from the germline V gene are SGHRS and YFSETQ.

Many counts were recorded for this clonotype. The chain couples TRBV29-1 to TRBJ2-3; D not resolved. In germline, CDR1 is SQVTM, CDR2 ANQGSEA. CDR3 length equals 14 residues. The germline V and J ends were trimmed by 4 bases and 0 bases, with 11 bases remaining between them. CDR3 in DNA: TGCAGCGTTGTTCCCAGGTCTAGCACAGATACGCAGTATTTT. Amino acids: CSVVPRSSTDTQYF.

CDR3 DNA: TGTGCCAGCAGCTTGGCTGGGGGGGGAGCAGATACGCAGTATTTT. Protein: CASSLAGGGADTQYF. This rearrangement joins TRBV5-4 to TRBJ2-3; 7 bases align to TRBD2. CDR3 length: 15 amino acids. Germline trimming cut 0 bases from V and 4 bases from J; bases unmatched to any gene: 5. Germline values: CDR1 SGHNT, CDR2 YYREEE (reference sequence).

The rearrangement links TRBV29-1 to TRBJ2-3, with a weak D call TRBD2 (5 bases). Trimming pared 3 bases from V and 4 bases from J, leaving 14 bases between. Germline V gene lookup returns CDR1 SQVTM and CDR2 ANQGSEA. This CDR3 contains 14 residues. CDR3 loop: CSVERLAGPDTQYF. The DNA of the CDR3 is TGCAGCGTTGAGAGGCTAGCCGGCCCAGATACGCAGTATTTT.